This TCR beta chain derives from a study of blood T cell repertoires in COVID-19. Overall study: PBMCs, B-cell-depleted T cells, or T cells were the source of the cDNA or gDNA that made up the material.

Losses at the gene ends were 6 bases for V and 7 bases for J; bases not matched to a gene: 7. Germline V lookup: CDR1 SGDLS, CDR2 YYNGEE. This CDR3 contains 14 residues. Per the original methods: Amplified reference gene primers provided the basis for estimating nucleated cell counts. Sequencing used immunoSEQ multiplex PCR; TCRdb keeps in-frame clones, though not all of them. Clone size and the V and J calls come from that table; the DNA yielded D and trimming. The table includes approximately 71,000 clones, 70% to 90% detected once. Specimen: peripheral blood. This receptor was taken from a man aged 50 to 59 with acute or convalescent COVID-19. V and J are TRBV9 and TRBJ2-4; 10 nucleotides align to TRBD1. CDR3 sequence: CASNAGQGKNIQYF. CDR3 nucleotide sequence: TGTGCCAGCAACGCGGGACAGGGGAAGAACATTCAGTACTTC.